This passage covers 15 T cell receptor beta chains from one sample sequenced in a study of multiple sclerosis patients with progressive multifocal leukoencephalopathy. Time point defined: time of PML onset. Clones were read by immunoSEQ multiplex PCR, and TCRdb kept only the in-frame ones, dropping some. The repertoire consists of roughly 28,000 clones, with 85% to 90% occurring once and the leading ten covering around an eighth. Sample: PBMCs, taken from a patient treated with natalizumab. All receptors derive from a woman aged 30 to 39 with progressive multifocal leukoencephalopathy.

The table lists this clone with a count of one. The genes are TRBV19 and TRBJ1-1, with TRBD1 as a possible D gene (6 bases). Trimming shortened V by 5 bases and J by 3 bases, and 16 bases separated the two germline ends. This CDR3 contains 15 residues. Germline V gene lookup returns CDR1 LNHDA and CDR2 SQIVND (reference sequence). CDR3 loop: CASSDPQGFDTEAFF. The CDR3 coding sequence is TGTGCCAGTAGTGACCCACAGGGTTTTGACACTGAAGCTTTCTTT.

The gene calls are TRBV6-1 and TRBJ1-5; D call uncertain. Trimming left V 7 bases short and J 3 bases short, with 10 bases between. The CDR3 contains 13 residues. The germline V gene has CDR1 MNHNS and CDR2 SASEGT. CDR3 sequence: CASTYSLNQPQHF. As DNA, the CDR3 is TGTGCCAGCACATACAGTCTCAATCAGCCCCAGCATTTT.

V is TRBV11-2 and J is TRBJ2-3; TRBD2 is a possible D gene (6 bases). The CDR3 is 16 amino acids. CDR1 is SGHAT and CDR2 is FQNNGV in the germline V gene. Between the trimmed V and J ends, which lost 1 base and 0 bases, there was a span of 11 bases. The CDR3 loop is CASSLGWGTSTDTQYF. The CDR3 DNA reads as TGTGCCAGCAGCTTAGGGTGGGGGACTAGCACAGATACGCAGTATTTT. The variable domain in full, with the rest retrieved from reference TRBV11-2 and TRBJ2-3, is EAGVAQSPRYKIIEKRQSVAFWCNPISGHATLYWYQQILGQGPKLLIQFQNNGVVDDSQLPKDRFSAERLKGVDSTLKIQPAKLEDSAVYLCASSLGWGTSTDTQYFGPGTRLTVL.

The genes are TRBV28 and TRBJ1-6; D is perhaps TRBD1 (5 bases). The V gene's germline CDR1 is MDHEN and CDR2 SYDVKM. The CDR3 has 16 amino acids. V was pared by 6 bases and J by 10 bases, with 22 bases between. The CDR3 DNA reads TGTGCCAGCAGCGTGGGAGGGCAGGGAAGTAGATCACCCCTCCACTTT. Protein product: CASSVGGQGSRSPLHF.

V and J are TRBV29-1 and TRBJ1-2; 10 bases map to TRBD1. The CDR3 is 13 residues long. CDR1 SQVTM and CDR2 ANQGSEA come from the germline V gene. Trimming took 7 bases from V and 6 from J; bases not matched to a gene: 8. CDR3 region: CSARQGAVHGYTF. For the CDR3, the DNA is TGCAGCGCGAGACAGGGGGCTGTGCATGGCTACACCTTC.

V and J are TRBV6-1 and TRBJ2-7; D is unresolved. The ends were cut back, 0 bases at V and 5 bases at J, with 14 bases in the middle. The CDR3 is made up of 15 amino acids. Per the germline V gene, CDR1 is MNHNS and CDR2 is SASEGT. The CDR3 sequence: CASSEAGRPRNEQYF. DNA of the CDR3: TGTGCCAGCAGTGAAGCCGGCAGGCCGCGGAACGAGCAGTACTTC.

V and J are TRBV30 and TRBJ2-2, with D uncertain. From germline, CDR1 is GTSNPN and CDR2 SVGIG (reference sequence). Trimming removed 3 bases from V and 1 base from J, with 6 bases in between. The CDR3 runs 13 residues. CDR3 DNA: TGTGCCTGGAGGGGTCAGAACACCGGGGAGCTGTTTTTT. It specifies CAWRGQNTGELFF.

The V gene is TRBV30, the J gene TRBJ1-5; TRBD1 matches 10 bases. The CDR3 runs to 15 residues. The J segment lost 4 bases and the V segment lost 3 bases, leaving 6 bases of the junction unmatched. The germline V gene has CDR1 GTSNPN and CDR2 SVGIG (reference sequence). The CDR3 spells CAWSEKDRGNQPQHF. CDR3 bases: TGTGCCTGGAGCGAAAAGGACAGGGGGAATCAGCCCCAGCATTTT.

The V gene is TRBV28, the J gene TRBJ2-5; D is unclear. The J call may be wrong; the DNA end is better matched by TRBJ2-7. Germline V gene data show CDR1 as MDHEN and CDR2 as SYDVKM. The CDR3 has 13 residues. Here the CDR3 DNA reads TGTGCCAGCAGTTTAGACCTAGCCTACGAGCAGTACTTC. Its translation: CASSLDLAYEQYF.

The J gene is TRBJ2-7, the V gene TRBV5-6; D is ambiguous. The CDR3 extends over 15 amino acids. CDR1 SGHDT and CDR2 YYEEEE come from the germline V gene. Trimming took 1 base from V and 3 from J, leaving 14 bases between them. The DNA for the CDR3 is TGTGCCAGCAGCTTGTGGGGTGCCTACTACTACGAGCAGTACTTC. This encodes CASSLWGAYYYEQYF.

The V gene is TRBV2, the J gene TRBJ2-7; 7 bases match TRBD1. The CDR3 sequence is 14 residues long. Germline V gives CDR1 SNHLY, CDR2 FYNNEI. J was trimmed by 2 bases and V by 7 bases; bases with no gene match: 8. The DNA of the CDR3 is TGTGCCAGCACTGGGACAGAATCCGCCTACGAGCAGTACTTC. The encoded protein is CASTGTESAYEQYF.

V and J are TRBV30 and TRBJ2-7; 11 bases agree with TRBD1. Germline V gives CDR1 GTSNPN, CDR2 SVGIG (reference sequence). This CDR3 is 16 amino acids long. The V and J ends lost 6 bases and 2 bases, in that order; junction bases with no gene match: 12. The CDR3 loop is CACYPGQGDHPYEQYF. The DNA for the CDR3 is TGTGCCTGCTATCCGGGACAGGGGGATCACCCCTACGAGCAGTACTTC.

The V call is TRBV7-9, the J call TRBJ2-5; D not certain. The CDR3 contains 14 residues. V lost 2 bases, J lost 5 bases, and 12 bases lay in between. Germline loops: CDR1 SEHNR, CDR2 FQNEAQ (reference sequence). The CDR3 spells CASSLMGYGETQYF. CDR3 coding DNA: TGTGCCAGCAGCTTAATGGGATACGGGGAGACCCAGTACTTC.

The V call is TRBV9, the J call TRBJ2-2; D is possibly TRBD2 (5 bases). Between the trimmed V and J ends, which lost 0 bases and 2 bases, there was a span of 14 bases. This CDR3 region has 17 residues. In germline, CDR1 is SGDLS, CDR2 YYNGEE. The CDR3 DNA is TGTGCCAGCAGCGTAGAGCTGCTAGCACCTAACACCGGGGAGCTGTTTTTT. Its translation is CASSVELLAPNTGELFF.

The rearrangement uses TRBV6-5 and TRBJ1-1, with 7 nucleotides matching TRBD1. The trim removed 2 bases at V and 6 bases at J, leaving 3 bases unmatched. The germline CDR1 and CDR2 sequences are MNHEY and SVGAGI. The CDR3 covers 13 residues. The CDR3 nucleotides read TGTGCCAGCAGTTACACAGGGGCCGCTGAAGCTTTCTTT. Residues: CASSYTGAAEAFF.